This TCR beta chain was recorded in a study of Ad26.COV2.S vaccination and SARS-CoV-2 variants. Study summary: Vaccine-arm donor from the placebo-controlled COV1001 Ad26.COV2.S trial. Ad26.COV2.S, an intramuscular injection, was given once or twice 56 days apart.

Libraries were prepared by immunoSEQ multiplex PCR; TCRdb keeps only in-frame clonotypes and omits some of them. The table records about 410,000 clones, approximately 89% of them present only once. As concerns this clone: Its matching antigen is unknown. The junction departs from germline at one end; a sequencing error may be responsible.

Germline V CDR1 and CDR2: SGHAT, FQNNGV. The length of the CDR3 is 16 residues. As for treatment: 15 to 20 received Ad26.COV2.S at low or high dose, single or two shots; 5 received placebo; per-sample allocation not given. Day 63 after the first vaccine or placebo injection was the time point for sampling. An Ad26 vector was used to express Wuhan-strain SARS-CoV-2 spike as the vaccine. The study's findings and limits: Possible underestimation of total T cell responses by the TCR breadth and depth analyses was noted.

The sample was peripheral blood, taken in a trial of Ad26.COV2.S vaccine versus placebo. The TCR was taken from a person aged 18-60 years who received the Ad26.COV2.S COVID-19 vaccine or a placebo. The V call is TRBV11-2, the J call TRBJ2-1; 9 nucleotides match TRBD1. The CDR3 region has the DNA TGTGCCAGCAGCACCTGGACAGGGGCATCCTTCAATGAGCAGTTCTTC. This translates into CASSTWTGASFNEQFF. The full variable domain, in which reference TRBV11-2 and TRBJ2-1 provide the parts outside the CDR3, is EAGVAQSPRYKIIEKRQSVAFWCNPISGHATLYWYQQILGQGPKLLIQFQNNGVVDDSQLPKDRFSAERLKGVDSTLKIQPAKLEDSAVYLCASSTWTGASFNEQFFGPGTRLTVL.